This T cell receptor beta chain was captured by sequencing in a study of shared clonotypes between healthy human individuals. Study information: The composition of the donors was a couple of women and a few men aged 18 to 49. CD4 naive and memory got three plates each, CD8 naive two, CD8 memory one.

Study-level points and caveats: Blood was the sole source, and tissue repertoires probably differ.

With 4 bases removed from V and 2 bases from J, the gap between germline ends came to 9 bases. CDR3 length: 13 amino acids. The germline gives CDR1 SGHTA, CDR2 FQGNSA. Concerning this clone itself: Its target is not known.

Donors, healthy HIV-negative adults, lacked recent acute infections or vaccinations. The repertoire was sequenced with immunoSEQ multiplex PCR; TCRdb's copy has only in-frame clones and lacks some. The sample includes about 1.1 million clones, 70% to 80% of them seen just once. The receptor's source is a man aged 18-30 years in good health. Some clones in this sample may be carry-over from other donors' samples. Input material: memory CD4+ T cells from PBMCs. Subset denoted: CD45RA-negative fraction. The rearrangement uses TRBV7-2 and TRBJ2-7; unclear D gene. The CDR3 region has the DNA TGTGCCAGCAGCTCGGACCCTGCCTACGAGCAGTACTTC. It specifies CASSSDPAYEQYF. The whole variable domain, filled in from reference TRBV7-2 and TRBJ2-7, reads GAGVSQSPSNKVTEKGKDVELRCDPISGHTALYWYRQSLGQGLEFLIYFQGNSAPDKSGLPSDRFSAERTGGSVSTLTIQRTQQEDSAVYLCASSSDPAYEQYFGPGTRLTVT.